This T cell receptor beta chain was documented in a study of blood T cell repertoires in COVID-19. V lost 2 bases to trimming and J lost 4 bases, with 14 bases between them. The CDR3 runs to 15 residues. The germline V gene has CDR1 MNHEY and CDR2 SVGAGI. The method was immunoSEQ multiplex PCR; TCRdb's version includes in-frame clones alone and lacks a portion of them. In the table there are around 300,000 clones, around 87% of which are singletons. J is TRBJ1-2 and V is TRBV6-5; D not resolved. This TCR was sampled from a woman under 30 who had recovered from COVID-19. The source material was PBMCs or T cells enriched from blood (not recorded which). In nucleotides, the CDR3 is TGTGCCAGCAGTTACGGTGTGGGCCGGGGCTATGGCTACACCTTC. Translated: CASSYGVGRGYGYTF.